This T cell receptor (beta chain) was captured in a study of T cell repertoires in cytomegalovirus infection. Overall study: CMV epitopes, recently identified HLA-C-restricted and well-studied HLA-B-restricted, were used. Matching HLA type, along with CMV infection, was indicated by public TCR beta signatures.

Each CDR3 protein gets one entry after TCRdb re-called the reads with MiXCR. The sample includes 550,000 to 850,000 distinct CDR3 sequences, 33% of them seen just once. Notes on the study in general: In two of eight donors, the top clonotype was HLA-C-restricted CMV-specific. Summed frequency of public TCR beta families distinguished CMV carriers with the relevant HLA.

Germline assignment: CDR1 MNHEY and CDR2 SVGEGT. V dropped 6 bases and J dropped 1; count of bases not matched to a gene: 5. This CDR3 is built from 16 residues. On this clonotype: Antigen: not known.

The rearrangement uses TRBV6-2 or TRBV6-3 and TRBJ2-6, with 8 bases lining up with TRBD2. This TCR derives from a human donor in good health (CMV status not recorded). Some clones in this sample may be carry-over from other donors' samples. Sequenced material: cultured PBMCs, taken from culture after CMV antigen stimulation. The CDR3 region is CASRPSGGSGANVLTF. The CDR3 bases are TGTGCCAGCAGGCCAAGCGGGGGATCTGGGGCCAACGTCCTGACTTTC.